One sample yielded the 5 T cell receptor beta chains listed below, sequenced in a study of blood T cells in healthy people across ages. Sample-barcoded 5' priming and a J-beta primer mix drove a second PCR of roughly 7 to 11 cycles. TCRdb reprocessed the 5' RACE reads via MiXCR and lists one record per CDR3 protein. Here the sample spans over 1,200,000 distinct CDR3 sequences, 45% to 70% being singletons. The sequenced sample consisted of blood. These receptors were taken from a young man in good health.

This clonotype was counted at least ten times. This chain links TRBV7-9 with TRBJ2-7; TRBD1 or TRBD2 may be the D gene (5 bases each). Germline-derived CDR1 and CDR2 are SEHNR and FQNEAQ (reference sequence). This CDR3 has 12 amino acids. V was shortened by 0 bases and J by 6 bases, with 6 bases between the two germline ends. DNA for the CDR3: TGTGCCAGCAGCTTAGCGGGGACCGAGCAGTACTTC. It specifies CASSLAGTEQYF.

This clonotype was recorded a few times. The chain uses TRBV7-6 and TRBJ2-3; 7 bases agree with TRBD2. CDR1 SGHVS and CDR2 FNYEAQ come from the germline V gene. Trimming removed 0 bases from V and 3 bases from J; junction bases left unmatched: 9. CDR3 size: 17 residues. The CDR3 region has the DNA TGTGCCAGCAGCTTAGCCCCCACGGAAGCGGGGACAGATACGCAGTATTTT. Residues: CASSLAPTEAGTDTQYF.

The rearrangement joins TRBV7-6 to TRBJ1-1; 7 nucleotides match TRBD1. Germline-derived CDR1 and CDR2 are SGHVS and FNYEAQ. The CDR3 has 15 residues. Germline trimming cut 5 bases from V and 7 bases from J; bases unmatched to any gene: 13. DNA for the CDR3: TGTGCCAGCAGCCCTCTACAGGGGAGAGTGGGTGAAGCTTTCTTT. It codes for CASSPLQGRVGEAFF.

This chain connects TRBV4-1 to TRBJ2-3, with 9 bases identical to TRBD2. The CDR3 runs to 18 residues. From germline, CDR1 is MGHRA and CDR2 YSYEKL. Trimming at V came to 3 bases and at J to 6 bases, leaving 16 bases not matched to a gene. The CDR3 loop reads CASSQIESGGRGADTQYF. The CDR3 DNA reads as TGCGCCAGCAGCCAGATAGAGAGCGGGGGGCGGGGGGCGGATACGCAGTATTTT.

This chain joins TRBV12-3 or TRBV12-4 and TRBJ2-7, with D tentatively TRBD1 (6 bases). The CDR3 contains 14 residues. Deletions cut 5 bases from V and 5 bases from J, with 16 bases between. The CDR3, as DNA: TGTGCCAGCAGTCCACAGGGAACCGGGGACGAGCAGTACTTC. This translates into CASSPQGTGDEQYF.